Presented here are 19 T cell receptor beta chains from one specimen sequenced in a study. MiXCR, applied by TCRdb to the 5' RACE reads, yields one record per CDR3 protein. The data contain approximately 1,500 distinct CDR3 sequences, about 7.2% of them seen just once; the ten biggest clones take up about 14%. Sequencing was carried out using central memory T cells from blood PBMCs. The subset: central memory CD4+ T cells. Source of these receptors: a male donor with HIV.

By frequency in the sample, this clonotype is medium-sized. The chain combines TRBV7-6 with TRBJ1-1; 7 nucleotides line up with TRBD1. The CDR3 extends over 17 amino acids. The germline V gene encodes CDR1 SGHVS and CDR2 FNYEAQ. V shed 0 bases and J 3 bases; nucleotides not matched to a gene: 10. CDR3 nucleotides: TGTGCCAGCAGCTTAGCGCCGGCAGGGGGGGGGGACACTGAAGCTTTCTTT. Its translation is CASSLAPAGGGDTEAFF. Full variable domain (outside the CDR3, taken from reference TRBV7-6 and TRBJ1-1): GAGVSQSPRYKVTKRGQDVALRCDPISGHVSLYWYRQALGQGPEFLTYFNYEAQQDKSGLPNDRFSAERPEGSISTLTIQRTEQRDSAMYRCASSLAPAGGGDTEAFFGQGTRLTVV.

In this sample, this clonotype is medium-sized (0.01 to 0.1%). V gene TRBV12-3 or TRBV12-4 combines with J gene TRBJ1-2; 7 positions match TRBD1. The CDR3 has 15 amino acids. Losses at the gene ends were 5 bases for V and 2 bases for J; bases not matched to a gene: 8. DNA for the CDR3: TGTGCCAGCAGTATCAGCGCGGGACAGAACTATGGCTACACCTTC. Residues: CASSISAGQNYGYTF.

This clonotype was seen a few times. This chain links TRBV9 with TRBJ2-5, with D perhaps matching TRBD1 (6 bases). CDR1 is SGDLS and CDR2 is YYNGEE in the germline V gene. Trimming removed 4 bases at V and 1 base at J, with 14 bases between. The CDR3 is made up of 15 amino acids. The CDR3 DNA sequence: TGTGCCAGCAGCACCCGACAGGTGCCCCAAGAGACCCAGTACTTC. Amino acids: CASSTRQVPQETQYF. The variable domain in full, with the rest retrieved from reference TRBV9 and TRBJ2-5, is DSGVTQTPKHLITATGQRVTLRCSPRSGDLSVYWYQQSLDQGLQFLIQYYNGEERAKGNILERFSAQQFPDLHSELNLSSLELGDSALYFCASSTRQVPQETQYFGPGTRLLVL.

This clonotype has a handful of counts. The rearrangement uses TRBV3-1 and TRBJ2-3; D might be TRBD1 or TRBD2, each matching 5 bases. CDR1 and CDR2 from the germline V gene are LGHDT and YNNKEL (reference sequence). CDR3 length: 15 amino acids. V was clipped by 4 bases and J by 0 bases, with 11 bases between them. For the CDR3, the DNA is TGTGCCAGCAGCCCCGGGGCAGCTAGCACAGATACGCAGTATTTT. Protein sequence: CASSPGAASTDTQYF.

This clonotype is labeled as medium-sized (0.01 to 0.1%). This chain uses TRBV11-2 with TRBJ2-5; D gene uncertain. V was cut by 1 base and J by 0 bases, with 3 bases left in between. This CDR3 contains 13 residues. Germline CDR1 SGHAT, CDR2 FQNNGV. The CDR3 reads CASSLGNQETQYF. The CDR3 nucleotides are TGTGCCAGCAGCTTAGGTAACCAAGAGACCCAGTACTTC.

This clonotype is large by share. This chain connects TRBV12-3 or TRBV12-4 to TRBJ2-7; D is possibly TRBD1 or TRBD2 (5 bases each). The CDR3 extends over 13 amino acids. V lost 6 bases and J lost 3, with 12 bases in between. The CDR3 spells CASRSGTNYEQYF. The CDR3 DNA is TGTGCCAGCAGGTCCGGGACCAACTACGAGCAGTACTTC.

By sample share, this clonotype is large. This sequence joins TRBV5-5 and TRBJ1-1, with D uncertain. Trimming removed 5 bases at V and 0 bases at J, with 5 bases between. Germline V CDR1 and CDR2: SGHKS, YYEKEE (reference sequence). This CDR3 comprises 12 residues. CDR3 nucleotides: TGTGCCAGCAGATCCATGAACACTGAAGCTTTCTTT. Translating it yields CASRSMNTEAFF.

This clonotype occurred a few times. The rearrangement uses TRBV7-8 and TRBJ1-2, with D hard to call. This CDR3 spans 12 amino acids. In germline, CDR1 is SGHVS, CDR2 FQNEAQ. V lost 2 bases and J 12 bases, leaving 13 bases between the germline ends. This chain's CDR3 is CASSLTGVGNTF. The CDR3 nucleotides are TGTGCCAGCAGCTTAACGGGCGTAGGCAACACCTTC.

Relative to its sample, this clonotype is medium-sized. The chain employs TRBV20-1 and TRBJ2-3; D is ambiguous. This CDR3 has 12 amino acids. V was pared by 6 bases and J by 3 bases, with 10 bases between. Looked up from germline, CDR1 is DFQATT and CDR2 is SNEGSKA (reference sequence). CDR3: CSAPDQTDTQYF. CDR3 sequence (DNA): TGCAGTGCCCCCGACCAGACAGATACGCAGTATTTT.

The chain joins TRBV28 to TRBJ1-6; possibly TRBD1 for D (6 bases). The CDR3 is 14 amino acids. Germline CDR1 is MDHEN and CDR2 is SYDVKM. Trimming pared 6 bases from V and 8 bases from J, leaving 14 bases between. CDR3 sequence: CASSDQYRDSPLHF. CDR3 in DNA: TGTGCCAGCAGCGACCAATACAGGGATTCACCCCTCCACTTT. Full variable domain (remainder filled in from reference TRBV28 and TRBJ1-6): DVKVTQSSRYLVKRTGEKVFLECVQDMDHENMFWYRQDPGLGLRLIYFSYDVKMKEKGDIPEGYSVSREKKERFSLILESASTNQTSMYLCASSDQYRDSPLHFGNGTRLTVT.

By share, this clonotype counts as medium-sized. The V call is TRBV10-3, the J call TRBJ2-7, with TRBD2 identical over 8 bases. Per the germline V gene, CDR1 is ENHRY and CDR2 is SYGVKD. Trimming at V came to 0 bases and at J to 6 bases, leaving 10 bases not matched to a gene. The CDR3 spans 16 residues. This CDR3 reads CAISESKSTGGREQYF. The CDR3 DNA follows: TGTGCCATCAGTGAGTCGAAAAGCACGGGGGGGCGCGAGCAGTACTTC.

By proportion, this clonotype is large (0.1 to 1%). The chain joins TRBV6-5 to TRBJ2-3, with 9 bases that match TRBD2. The CDR3 totals 18 residues. Unmatched junction bases numbered 7, after V lost 0 bases and J lost 0 bases. Germline CDR1 is MNHEY and CDR2 is SVGAGI. CDR3 sequence (DNA): TGTGCCAGCAGTTACTCGGCTAGCGGGATAAGAAGCACAGATACGCAGTATTTT. It codes for CASSYSASGIRSTDTQYF.

This clonotype has just a few counts. CDR3 nucleotide sequence: TGTGCCAGCAGCTCTAGGACTAGCGGCAATGAGCAGTTCTTC. This sequence encodes CASSSRTSGNEQFF. This sequence joins TRBV11-1 and TRBJ2-1; 10 nucleotides match TRBD2. Trimming cost V 4 bases and J 6 bases; bases outside gene matches: 3. CDR1 and CDR2 (germline): SGHAT, FQDESV (reference sequence). CDR3 length: 14 amino acids.

In its sample, this clonotype ranks as medium-sized. This CDR3 reads CASSQGEGDRSTDTQYF. The CDR3 coding sequence is TGCGCCAGCAGCCAAGGGGAAGGGGACAGGTCAACGGATACGCAGTATTTT. This chain joins TRBV4-3 and TRBJ2-3; 8 bases line up with TRBD1. Germline CDR1 and CDR2: LGHNA and YSLEER. V lost 1 base to trimming and J lost 6 bases; unmatched junction nucleotides: 12. There are 17 residues in the CDR3.

In regard to this clonotype: A much bigger clone sits one base away, suggesting this may be a read error. The rearrangement links TRBV6-2 or TRBV6-3 to TRBJ2-1, with 7 bases fitting TRBD1. CDR3 size: 18 residues. The germline CDR1 and CDR2 sequences are MNHEY and SVGEGT. The V and J ends lost 7 bases and 7 bases, in that order; junction bases with no gene match: 22. CDR3 region: CASTPGGPERGKKNEQFF. The CDR3 DNA reads as TGTGCCAGCACCCCAGGGGGACCAGAGAGGGGGAAGAAAAATGAGCAGTTCTTC.

This clonotype was found a few times. V and J are TRBV10-3 and TRBJ1-1, with D unresolved. This CDR3 comprises 14 residues. V dropped 2 bases and J dropped 1 base, with 8 bases sitting between them. Germline assignment: CDR1 ENHRY and CDR2 SYGVKD. The CDR3 loop is CAISEVGANTEAFF. As DNA, the CDR3 is TGTGCCATCAGTGAGGTAGGAGCGAACACTGAAGCTTTCTTT.

By frequency in the sample, this clonotype is medium-sized. The chain employs TRBV10-3 and TRBJ1-2; possibly TRBD1 for D (5 bases). This CDR3 has 14 amino acids. From germline, CDR1 is ENHRY and CDR2 SYGVKD. V shed 6 bases and J shed 8 bases, with 19 bases lying between them. The CDR3 region is CAISAAGRAGGYTF. CDR3 nucleotide sequence: TGTGCCATCAGCGCCGCCGGCAGGGCAGGCGGCTACACCTTC.

This clonotype was seen a few times. CDR3 in amino acids: CASSPQRERDTGELFF. The CDR3 DNA follows: TGTGCCAGCAGCCCCCAGCGGGAGAGGGACACCGGGGAGCTGTTTTTT. The chain uses TRBV5-5 and TRBJ2-2, with 8 bases that match TRBD2. V dropped 4 bases and J dropped 3; count of bases not matched to a gene: 8. The germline V gene encodes CDR1 SGHKS and CDR2 YYEKEE (reference sequence). The CDR3 spans 16 residues.

This chain uses TRBV15 with TRBJ1-4; D is uncertain. Germline lookup yields CDR1 LNHNV and CDR2 YYDKDF (reference sequence). The CDR3 is made up of 15 amino acids. Deletions cut 3 bases from V and 7 bases from J, with 15 bases between. CDR3 in amino acids: CATSSGIVLREKLFF. CDR3 sequence (DNA): TGTGCCACCAGCAGTGGAATCGTTCTACGTGAAAAACTGTTTTTT.